This entry concerns a single TCR beta chain. Its cognate antigen is unknown. This entry is derived from a study of OX40 agonist ivuxolimab in advanced cancers. Study-level background: Among those enrolled, mean age was approximately 60 years (range roughly 20 to 79) and approximately 83% were male. The study's findings and limits: The study did not work out the antigen specificity of the expanded peripheral T cells.

Sequenced by immunoSEQ multiplex PCR; TCRdb stores in-frame clones only, minus some. The sample consists of 45,000 to 60,000 clones, about 89% of them appearing once. CDR3 length: 13 residues. Germline loops: CDR1 SNHLY, CDR2 FYNNEI. Trimming left V 7 bases short and J 5 bases short, with 9 bases between. The TCR comes from an adult with an advanced solid tumor such as melanoma, head and neck, liver or kidney cancer. The sample was CD4+ or CD8+ T cells sorted from blood, taken in a trial of the OX40 agonist ivuxolimab. This chain links TRBV2 with TRBJ1-6; D is ambiguous. CDR3 DNA sequence: TGTGCCAGCACCCGGGTCGATAATTCACCCCTCCACTTT. Translation gives CASTRVDNSPLHF. Looking up the rest from reference TRBV2 and TRBJ1-6 gives the full variable domain: EPEVTQTPSHQVTQMGQEVILRCVPISNHLYFYWYRQILGQKVEFLVSFYNNEISEKSEIFDDQFSVERPDGSNFTLKIRSTKLEDSAMYFCASTRVDNSPLHFGNGTRLTVT.